Below, 15 T cell receptor beta chains from the same sample are listed, as sequenced in a study of STAT5B mutations in CD4+ large granular lymphocyte leukemia. Profiled with immunoSEQ multiplex PCR; TCRdb holds only in-frame clones, not every one. The sample holds some 38,000 clones; around 85% are singletons and the top ten take 1% to 1.5%. Sequencing was performed on CD4+ T cells from blood buffy coats. All receptors derive from a human donor in good health.

J is TRBJ2-3 and V is TRBV10-3, with 11 bases matching TRBD2. CDR1 ENHRY and CDR2 SYGVKD come from the germline V gene. The CDR3 has 17 amino acids. The trim removed 4 bases at V and 0 bases at J, leaving 6 bases unmatched. DNA of the CDR3: TGTGCCATCAGTGGGACTAGCGGGTCTTCTAGCACAGATACGCAGTATTTT. This codes for CAISGTSGSSSTDTQYF.

The genes are TRBV5-1 and TRBJ2-3; D perhaps matches TRBD2 (6 bases). The CDR3 is made up of 15 amino acids. Germline V gene data show CDR1 as SGHRS and CDR2 as YFSETQ. The germline V and J ends were trimmed by 3 bases and 1 base, with 12 bases remaining between them. This CDR3 is CASSSGDGGTDTQYF. CDR3 coding DNA: TGCGCCAGCAGCTCGGGGGACGGGGGCACAGATACGCAGTATTTT. Together with reference TRBV5-1 and TRBJ2-3, the CDR3 gives the full variable domain: KAGVTQTPRYLIKTRGQQVTLSCSPISGHRSVSWYQQTPGQGLQFLFEYFSETQRNKGNFPGRFSGRQFSNSRSEMNVSTLELGDSALYLCASSSGDGGTDTQYFGPGTRLTVL.

This sequence joins TRBV5-6 and TRBJ1-2; a weak D match, TRBD1 (6 bases). CDR3 length: 15 residues. The V gene's germline CDR1 is SGHDT and CDR2 YYEEEE. Trimming took off 4 bases at V and 1 base at J, with 14 bases between the two ends. The CDR3 region has the DNA TGTGCCAGCAGCCCCTCAACAGGGTTTAACTATGGCTACACCTTC. It translates to CASSPSTGFNYGYTF.

The CDR3 DNA sequence: TGTGCCAGCAGCTTAGTGGCCTCCGGGAGCGAGCAGTACTTC. It is translated as CASSLVASGSEQYF. The rearrangement joins TRBV7-6 to TRBJ2-7; a weak D match, TRBD2 (6 bases). Germline V gene lookup returns CDR1 SGHVS and CDR2 FNYEAQ. The V end was cut by 1 base, the J end by 6 bases, with 13 bases between. The CDR3 totals 14 residues.

The chain joins TRBV5-3 to TRBJ2-7; possible D gene TRBD2, 7 bases. TRBV5-3 falls under the ORF class, with uncertain function. The CDR3 sequence is 15 residues long. V shed 9 bases and J shed 0 bases, with 19 bases lying between them. The CDR3 region has the DNA TGTGCCATAGGCCCGGGGGGCTCCTTCTCCTACGAGCAGTACTTC. Translating gives CAIGPGGSFSYEQYF.

The sample holds one count of this clone. In DNA form, the CDR3 reads TGTGCCAGCCTACCGGGACAGGGTACCGGGGAGCTGTTTTTT. It specifies CASLPGQGTGELFF. The rearrangement uses TRBV6-5 and TRBJ2-2; 9 bases line up with TRBD1. The V gene end was trimmed by 8 bases and the J gene end by 5 bases; junction bases not matched to a gene: 6. Germline-derived CDR1 and CDR2 are MNHEY and SVGAGI. This CDR3 has 14 residues.

The chain joins TRBV27 to TRBJ2-5, with TRBD1 matching over 9 bases. J gave up 1 base and V 4 bases, and 7 bases lay outside the gene matches. CDR3 length: 16 amino acids. In germline, CDR1 is MNHEY, CDR2 SMNVEV (reference sequence). CDR3 in amino acids: CASSSPLGQGQETQYF. The CDR3 DNA is TGTGCCAGCAGTTCCCCGCTGGGACAGGGCCAAGAGACCCAGTACTTC.

CDR3 nucleotide sequence: TGCGCCAGCAGCTTGTTCCTTGCCAGCGGCCAACGCACAGATACGCAGTATTTT. Its translation: CASSLFLASGQRTDTQYF. This rearrangement joins TRBV5-1 to TRBJ2-3, with D possibly being TRBD2 (5 bases). This CDR3 contains 18 residues. The germline gives CDR1 SGHRS, CDR2 YFSETQ. The V end lost 1 base, the J end lost 1 base, and 19 bases lay between the germline ends.

The chain joins TRBV30 to TRBJ2-1, with D perhaps matching TRBD1 or TRBD2 (6 bases each). Germline V CDR1 and CDR2: GTSNPN, SVGIG (reference sequence). Trimming cost V 3 bases and J 4 bases, with 16 bases left between them. This CDR3 contains 15 residues. CDR3 nucleotides: TGTGCCTGGAGCAAAGGGGGAGGCCCATACAATGAGCAGTTCTTC. Protein product: CAWSKGGGPYNEQFF.

This clone was observed a few times. Here the CDR3 DNA reads TGTGCCAGCTCTTGGGGGTCCACCGGGGAGCTGTTTTTT. This gives the protein CASSWGSTGELFF. The chain joins TRBV25-1 to TRBJ2-2, with D perhaps given as TRBD1 or TRBD2 (5 bases each). V was cut by 8 bases and J by 4 bases, with 11 bases left in between. CDR1 is MGHDK and CDR2 is SYGVNS in the germline V gene. The CDR3 is made up of 13 amino acids.

This chain joins TRBV7-9 and TRBJ2-1, with 7 bases identical to TRBD2. The CDR3 sequence is 15 residues long. Germline V lookup: CDR1 SEHNR, CDR2 FQNEAQ (reference sequence). Trimming cost V 1 base and J 4 bases; bases outside gene matches: 4. The CDR3 nucleotides are TGTGCCAGCAGCTTAGAAGGCGGGGGATACAATGAGCAGTTCTTC. Translation: CASSLEGGGYNEQFF.

This chain joins TRBV19 and TRBJ1-1, with D perhaps TRBD1 (5 bases). Between the trimmed V and J ends, which lost 3 bases and 3 bases, there was a span of 11 bases. This CDR3 spans 14 amino acids. Germline CDR1 and CDR2: LNHDA and SQIVND (reference sequence). For the CDR3, the DNA is TGTGCCAGTAGTATCGAAAGACAGCACACTGAAGCTTTCTTT. Amino acids: CASSIERQHTEAFF.

The rearrangement uses TRBV7-9 and TRBJ2-1; a weak D match, TRBD2 (5 bases). Trimming took off 3 bases at V and 5 bases at J, with 11 bases between the two ends. The CDR3 loop spans 14 amino acids. The V gene's germline CDR1 is SEHNR and CDR2 FQNEAQ (reference sequence). This chain's CDR3 is CASSFATSDNEQFF. The CDR3 region has the DNA TGTGCCAGCAGCTTTGCCACTAGTGACAATGAGCAGTTCTTC.

The CDR3 DNA sequence: TGCGCCAGCAGCCCAAACGGGCCTAGCGGGGGCACAGATACGCAGTATTTT. Translating gives CASSPNGPSGGTDTQYF. V gene TRBV5-1 combines with J gene TRBJ2-3; 9 bases map to TRBD2. The V gene's germline CDR1 is SGHRS and CDR2 YFSETQ. Trimming removed 4 bases from V and 1 base from J; junction bases left unmatched: 10. The CDR3 runs 17 residues.

The chain couples TRBV2 to TRBJ1-5; TRBD1 might be the D (5 bases). Germline values: CDR1 SNHLY, CDR2 FYNNEI. The CDR3 has 14 residues. Trimming removed 1 base at V and 2 bases at J, with 6 bases between. CDR3 in DNA: TGTGCCAGCAGTGAAGAGACAGGCAATCAGCCCCAGCATTTT. Translation: CASSEETGNQPQHF.